These 10 T cell receptor beta chains were all obtained from the same sample, sequenced in a study of T cell responses to AZD1222 COVID-19 vaccine. Sequencing was performed with immunoSEQ multiplex PCR; in TCRdb, only in-frame clones are kept and a portion is missing. This table has 170,000 or so clones, approximately 90% appearing once. Sequencing used peripheral blood, obtained on day 0 of AZD1222 vaccination. The source of these receptors is an adult in good health.

V usage is TRBV18 and J usage is TRBJ2-4; maybe TRBD1 (6 bases). The CDR3 consists of 15 residues. With 0 bases removed from V and 6 bases from J, the gap between germline ends came to 12 bases. The germline V gene has CDR1 KGHSH and CDR2 LQKENI. The CDR3 region has the DNA TGTGCCAGCTCACCACCTCGTGGGGGCTCAAACATTCAGTACTTC. Translating gives CASSPPRGGSNIQYF.

V gene TRBV9 combines with J gene TRBJ2-5; D uncertain. There are 12 residues in the CDR3. The V and J ends lost 4 bases and 2 bases respectively, with 6 bases between them. Germline assignment: CDR1 SGDLS and CDR2 YYNGEE. The CDR3 spells CASSRPQETQYF. CDR3 coding DNA: TGTGCCAGCAGCCGTCCTCAAGAGACCCAGTACTTC.

CDR3 sequence reads: CASSITPHTEAFF. The CDR3 bases are TGTGCCAGTAGTATAACACCGCACACTGAAGCTTTCTTT. V gene TRBV19 combines with J gene TRBJ1-1; D is unresolved. Trimming removed 2 bases at V and 3 bases at J, with 7 bases between. Germline CDR1 and CDR2: LNHDA and SQIVND (reference sequence). The CDR3 length is 13 residues.

The chain uses TRBV28 and TRBJ1-2, with D possibly being TRBD1 (5 bases). The germline CDR1 and CDR2 sequences are MDHEN and SYDVKM. The CDR3 runs to 14 residues. Trimming left V 5 bases short and J 3 bases short, with 13 bases between. The CDR3: CASSTPGGDYGYTF. The CDR3 region has the DNA TGTGCCAGCAGTACCCCGGGGGGTGACTATGGCTACACCTTC.

The gene calls are TRBV5-1 and TRBJ2-5; possibly TRBD1 or TRBD2 for D (5 bases each). Germline V CDR1 and CDR2: SGHRS, YFSETQ. Between the trimmed V and J ends, which lost 4 bases and 4 bases, there was a span of 17 bases. The CDR3 has 15 amino acids. This CDR3 is CASSHGTDGGETQYF. The CDR3 DNA reads TGCGCCAGCAGCCACGGGACGGATGGGGGAGAGACCCAGTACTTC.

J is TRBJ1-3 and V is TRBV2; D perhaps matches TRBD1 (6 bases). V lost 5 bases to trimming and J lost 3 bases, with 14 bases between them. Per germline, CDR1 SNHLY and CDR2 FYNNEI. CDR3 length equals 15 residues. The CDR3 DNA is TGTGCCAGCAGTTATAGCAGGGGTGGTGGAAACACCATATATTTT. Its protein product is CASSYSRGGGNTIYF.

The V and J genes are TRBV7-8 and TRBJ1-4, with D uncertain. V lost 7 bases, J lost 2 bases, and 14 bases lay in between. In germline, CDR1 is SGHVS, CDR2 FQNEAQ. CDR3 length: 15 residues. CDR3 nucleotides: TGTGCCAGCACCCCCACCGGAGGGACTAATGAAAAACTGTTTTTT. This codes for CASTPTGGTNEKLFF.

Here the CDR3 reads CASSQDLGGYGYTF. DNA of the CDR3: TGCGCCAGCAGCCAAGATTTAGGGGGCTATGGCTACACCTTC. The chain links TRBV4-1 to TRBJ1-2; maybe TRBD1 (6 bases). The length of the CDR3 is 14 residues. Trimming cost V 0 bases and J 4 bases, with 9 bases left between them. Germline lookup yields CDR1 MGHRA and CDR2 YSYEKL.

The chain is built from TRBV30 and TRBJ2-1; D perhaps matches TRBD1 (5 bases). The CDR3 is 12 amino acids. In germline, CDR1 is GTSNPN, CDR2 SVGIG (reference sequence). With 2 bases removed from V and 9 bases from J, the gap between germline ends came to 11 bases. In nucleotides, the CDR3 is TGTGCCTGGAGTACTTCAGGGCTTGAGCAGTTCTTC. Translating gives CAWSTSGLEQFF. The full variable domain, rest sourced from reference TRBV30 and TRBJ2-1, is SQTIHQWPATLVQPVGSPLSLECTVEGTSNPNLYWYRQAAGRGLQLLFYSVGIGQISSEVPQNLSASRPQDRQFILSSKKLLLSDSGFYLCAWSTSGLEQFFGPGTRLTVL.

The count of this clone is one. This chain's CDR3 is CASSPWGLIDTQYF. In DNA form, the CDR3 reads TGTGCCAGCAGCCCTTGGGGGCTGATAGATACGCAGTATTTT. The rearrangement joins TRBV7-9 to TRBJ2-3, with D perhaps TRBD1 (6 bases). Germline V gives CDR1 SEHNR, CDR2 FQNEAQ (reference sequence). Trimming took off 5 bases at V and 5 bases at J, with 14 bases between the two ends. The CDR3 spans 14 residues.